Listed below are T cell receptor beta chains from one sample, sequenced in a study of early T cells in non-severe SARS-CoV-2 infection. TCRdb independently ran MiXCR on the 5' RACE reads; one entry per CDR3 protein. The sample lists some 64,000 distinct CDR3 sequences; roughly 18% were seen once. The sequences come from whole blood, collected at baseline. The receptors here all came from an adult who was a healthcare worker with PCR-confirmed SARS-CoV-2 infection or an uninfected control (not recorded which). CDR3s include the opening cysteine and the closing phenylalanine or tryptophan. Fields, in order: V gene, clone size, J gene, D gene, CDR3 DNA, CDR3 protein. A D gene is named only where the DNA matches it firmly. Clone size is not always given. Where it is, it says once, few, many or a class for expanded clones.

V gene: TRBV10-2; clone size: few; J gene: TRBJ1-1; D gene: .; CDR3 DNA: TGCGCCAGCAGTGTGGGGATAACTGAAGCTTTCTTT; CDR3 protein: CASSVGITEAFF
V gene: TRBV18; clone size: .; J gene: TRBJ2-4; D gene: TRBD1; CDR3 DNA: TGTGCCAGCTCACCCGGGACAGGGTCGTCCCTAGCCAAAAACATTCAGTACTTC; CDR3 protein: CASSPGTGSSLAKNIQYF
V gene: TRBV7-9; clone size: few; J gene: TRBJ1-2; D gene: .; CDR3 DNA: TGTGCCAGCAGCTTAGGTGACGGCCTCTACACCTTC; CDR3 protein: CASSLGDGLYTF
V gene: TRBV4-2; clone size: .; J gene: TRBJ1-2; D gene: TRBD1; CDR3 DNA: TGTGCCAGCAGCCAAGACGGACAGGGTCGGGGCTACACCTTC; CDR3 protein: CASSQDGQGRGYTF
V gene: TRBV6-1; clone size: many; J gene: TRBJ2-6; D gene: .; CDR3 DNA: TGTGCCAGCAGTGAATTGTTTCTCCGGGCCAACGTCCTGACTTTC; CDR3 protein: CASSELFLRANVLTF
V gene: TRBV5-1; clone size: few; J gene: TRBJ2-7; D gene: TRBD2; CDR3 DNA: TGCGCCAGCAGCCCGTTTAGCGGGAGTGGATACGAGCAGTACTTC; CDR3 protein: CASSPFSGSGYEQYF
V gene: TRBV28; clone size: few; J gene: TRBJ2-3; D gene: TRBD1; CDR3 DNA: TGTGCCAGCAGTGAACCGGGACAGGCCACAGATACGCAGTATTTT; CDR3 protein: CASSEPGQATDTQYF
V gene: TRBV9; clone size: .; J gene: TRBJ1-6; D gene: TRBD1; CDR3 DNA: TGTGCCAGCAGCGGGACAGGGTCTTCACCCCTCCACTTT; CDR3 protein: CASSGTGSSPLHF
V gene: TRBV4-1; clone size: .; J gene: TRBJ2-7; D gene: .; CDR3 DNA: TGCGCCAGCAGCCAGCCGAGGGACGAGCAGTACTTC; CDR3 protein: CASSQPRDEQYF
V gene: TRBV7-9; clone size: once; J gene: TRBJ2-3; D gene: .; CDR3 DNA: TGTGCCGGAGCCAGGACGGGCCGGACAGATACGCAGTATTTT; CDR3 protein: CAGARTGRTDTQYF
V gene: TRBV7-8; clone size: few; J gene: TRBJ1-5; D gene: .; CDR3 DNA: TGTGCCAGCAGCTTAGAAAAACATAGCAATCAGCCCCAGCATTTT; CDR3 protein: CASSLEKHSNQPQHF
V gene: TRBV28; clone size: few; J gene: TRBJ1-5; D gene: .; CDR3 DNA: TGTGCCAGCAGTTTAGGGGACTACCGGGGCAATCAGCCCCAGCATTTT; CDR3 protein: CASSLGDYRGNQPQHF
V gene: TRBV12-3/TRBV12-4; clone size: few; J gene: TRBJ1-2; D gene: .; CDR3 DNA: TGTGCCAGCAGTTTAAGTCTCAGCAATGGCTACACCTTC; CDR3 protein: CASSLSLSNGYTF
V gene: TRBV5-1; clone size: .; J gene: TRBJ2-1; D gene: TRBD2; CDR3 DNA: TGCGCCAGCAGCTCCGAGACTAGCGGGTGCAATGAGCAGTTCTTC; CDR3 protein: CASSSETSGCNEQFF
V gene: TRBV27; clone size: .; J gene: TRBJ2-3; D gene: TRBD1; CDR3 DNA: TGTGCCAGCAGTGTCTCCGGGACAGGGGTAACAGATACGCAGTATTTT; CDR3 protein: CASSVSGTGVTDTQYF
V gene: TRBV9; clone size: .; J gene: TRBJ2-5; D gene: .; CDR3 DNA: TGTGCCAGCAGCCCTGGGGCGAATCAAGAGACCCAGTACTTC; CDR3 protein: CASSPGANQETQYF
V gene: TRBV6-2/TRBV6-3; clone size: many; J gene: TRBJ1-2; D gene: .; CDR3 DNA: TGTGCCAGCACCCCGGGAGGAGGTCAACACTATGGCTACACCTTC; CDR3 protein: CASTPGGGQHYGYTF
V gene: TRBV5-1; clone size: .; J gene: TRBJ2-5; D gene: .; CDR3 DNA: TGCGCCAGCAGCTTGGGTCTGGCATCCCCCCAGGGAGAGACCCAGTACTTC; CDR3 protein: CASSLGLASPQGETQYF
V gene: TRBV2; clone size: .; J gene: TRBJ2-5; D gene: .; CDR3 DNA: TGTGCCAGCAGTGAGTTAGTAAAAGAGACCCAGTACTTC; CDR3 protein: CASSELVKETQYF
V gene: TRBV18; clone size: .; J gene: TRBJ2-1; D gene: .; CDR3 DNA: TGTGCCAGCTCATCGGAGCAGATCTACAATGAGCAGTTCTTC; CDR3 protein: CASSSEQIYNEQFF
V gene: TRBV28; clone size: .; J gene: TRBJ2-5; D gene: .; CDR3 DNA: TGTGCCGCCCAGAATGCCCGGGAGACCCAGTACTTC; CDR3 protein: CAAQNARETQYF
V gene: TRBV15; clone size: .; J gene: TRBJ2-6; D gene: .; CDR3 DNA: TGTGCCACCAGCGGGGGGAGCGTAGGGGCCAACGTCCTGACTTTC; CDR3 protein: CATSGGSVGANVLTF
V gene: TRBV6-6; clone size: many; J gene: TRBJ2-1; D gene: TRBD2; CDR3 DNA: TGTGCCAGCAGAGAGGGACTAGCGGGAGGCCCCGGATACAATGAGCAGTTCTTC; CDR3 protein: CASREGLAGGPGYNEQFF
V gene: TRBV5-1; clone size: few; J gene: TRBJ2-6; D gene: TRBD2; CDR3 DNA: TGCGCCAGCAGCCTGGGCGGGAGCTCTGGGGCCAACGTCCTGACTTTC; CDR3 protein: CASSLGGSSGANVLTF
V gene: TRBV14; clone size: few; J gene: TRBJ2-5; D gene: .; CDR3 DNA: TGTGCCAGCAGCCAAGATTTTTTGAGTGAGACCCAGTACTTC; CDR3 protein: CASSQDFLSETQYF
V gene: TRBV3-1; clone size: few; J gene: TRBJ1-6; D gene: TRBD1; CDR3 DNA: TGTGCCAGCAGCCGGGGGACAGGGGATAATTCACCCCTCCACTTT; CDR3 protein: CASSRGTGDNSPLHF
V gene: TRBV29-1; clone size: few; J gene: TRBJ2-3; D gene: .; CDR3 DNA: TGCAGCGTTGGGGAGCGGAGCACAGATACGCAGTATTTT; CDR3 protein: CSVGERSTDTQYF
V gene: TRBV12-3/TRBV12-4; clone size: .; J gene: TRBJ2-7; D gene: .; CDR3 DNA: TGTGCCAGCAGTTTAGCAGGGCCGACCTACGAGCAGTACTTC; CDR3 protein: CASSLAGPTYEQYF
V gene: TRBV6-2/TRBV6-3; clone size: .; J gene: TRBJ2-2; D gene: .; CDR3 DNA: TGTGCCAGCAGTTATTTTGGCGCAGCAACCGGGGAGCTGTTTTTT; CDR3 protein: CASSYFGAATGELFF
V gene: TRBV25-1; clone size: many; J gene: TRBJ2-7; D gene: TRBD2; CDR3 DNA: TGTGCCAGCAGTCCTCGGAGACTAGCGGGGGCCTACGAGCAGTACTTC; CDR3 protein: CASSPRRLAGAYEQYF
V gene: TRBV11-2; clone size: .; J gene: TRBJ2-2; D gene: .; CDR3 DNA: TGTGCCAGCAGCTTAGAACAGACAAACACCGGGGAGCTGTTTTTT; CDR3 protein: CASSLEQTNTGELFF
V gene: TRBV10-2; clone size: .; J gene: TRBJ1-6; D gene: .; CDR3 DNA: TGCGCCAGCGGGGGTTGGGACCCGAATTCACCCCTCCACTTT; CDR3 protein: CASGGWDPNSPLHF
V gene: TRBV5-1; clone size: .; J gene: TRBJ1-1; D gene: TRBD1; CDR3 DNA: TGCGCCAGCAGCTTGGTTGCAGGGGGGAGCACTGAAGCTTTCTTT; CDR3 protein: CASSLVAGGSTEAFF
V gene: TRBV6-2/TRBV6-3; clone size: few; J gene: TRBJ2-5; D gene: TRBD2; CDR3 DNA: TGTGCCAGCAAAGGGACTAGTCCGACCCAGTACTTC; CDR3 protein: CASKGTSPTQYF
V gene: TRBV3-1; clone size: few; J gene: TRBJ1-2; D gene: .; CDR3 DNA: TGTGCCAGCAGCCAAGCCGTCTACTATGGCTACACCTTC; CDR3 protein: CASSQAVYYGYTF
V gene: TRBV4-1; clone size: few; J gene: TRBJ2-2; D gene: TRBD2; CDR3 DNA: TGCGCCAGCAGCCAAGCCATACTAGCGGGAGGGCCGGAGGAGCTGTTTTTT; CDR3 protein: CASSQAILAGGPEELFF
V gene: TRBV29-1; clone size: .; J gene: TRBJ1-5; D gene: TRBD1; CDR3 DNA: TGCAGCGTAGGGGACAGAGCGAATCAGCCCCAGCATTTT; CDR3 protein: CSVGDRANQPQHF
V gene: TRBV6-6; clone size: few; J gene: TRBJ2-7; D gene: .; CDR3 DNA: TGTGCCAGCAGTAAGCAGGGGTTTGACGAGCAGTACTTC; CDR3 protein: CASSKQGFDEQYF
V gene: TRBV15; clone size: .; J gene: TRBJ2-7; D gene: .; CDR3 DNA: TGTGCCACCAGCAGAGATGAAGACTACGAGCAGTACTTC; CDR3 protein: CATSRDEDYEQYF
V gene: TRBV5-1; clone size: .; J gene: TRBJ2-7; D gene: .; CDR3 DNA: TGCGCCAGCAGCTTTACAGGACTGCGCTCATCCTACGAGCAGTACTTC; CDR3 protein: CASSFTGLRSSYEQYF
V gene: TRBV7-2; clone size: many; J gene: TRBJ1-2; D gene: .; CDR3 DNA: TGTGCCAGCAGCCGAACTTCCAGTTATGGCTACACCTTC; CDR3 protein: CASSRTSSYGYTF
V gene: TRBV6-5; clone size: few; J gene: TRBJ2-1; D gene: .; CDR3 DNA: TGTGCCAGCAGTTACGGGCGAGGGAATGAGCAGTTCTTC; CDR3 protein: CASSYGRGNEQFF
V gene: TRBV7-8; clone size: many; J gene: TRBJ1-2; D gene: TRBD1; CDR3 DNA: TGTGCCAGCAGCTTATCACAGGGGAACTATGGCTACACCTTC; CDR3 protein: CASSLSQGNYGYTF
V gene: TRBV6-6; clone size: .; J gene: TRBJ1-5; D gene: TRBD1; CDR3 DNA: TGTGCCAGTCGGACGGACAGGGCAGGGCAGCCCCAGCATTTT; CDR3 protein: CASRTDRAGQPQHF
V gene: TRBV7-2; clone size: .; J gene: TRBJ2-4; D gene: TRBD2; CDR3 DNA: TGTGCCAGCAGCCCGAGCGGGATCAGCATTCAGTACTTC; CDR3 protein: CASSPSGISIQYF
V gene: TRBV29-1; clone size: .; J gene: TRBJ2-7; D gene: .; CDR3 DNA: TGCAGCGTTAAGACACGGTCCTACGAGCAGTACTTC; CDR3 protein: CSVKTRSYEQYF
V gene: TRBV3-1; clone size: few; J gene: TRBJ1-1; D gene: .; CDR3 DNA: TGTGCCAGCAGAAAAGAACCCATGAACACTGAAGCTTTCTTT; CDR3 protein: CASRKEPMNTEAFF
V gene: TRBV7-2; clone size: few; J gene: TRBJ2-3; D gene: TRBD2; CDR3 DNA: TGTGCCAGCAGCTCCACTAGCGGAAGGGGCGCAGATACGCAGTATTTT; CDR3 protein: CASSSTSGRGADTQYF
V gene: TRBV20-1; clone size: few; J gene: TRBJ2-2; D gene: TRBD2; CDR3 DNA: TGCAGTGCTAGTGGGCTAGCGGGAGTGGGCACCGGGGAGCTGTTTTTT; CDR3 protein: CSASGLAGVGTGELFF